This TCR beta chain was observed in a study of shared clonotypes between healthy human individuals. The CDR3 length is 15 residues. Trimming cost V 2 bases and J 2 bases; bases outside gene matches: 3. CDR1 is SGDLS, CDR2 YYNGEE, per germline. The run depth of the assay was deep. Authors' analysis steps: In the immunoSEQ data, sequences were junction-only and lacked quality scores, so filtering differed. The repertoire was sequenced with immunoSEQ multiplex PCR; TCRdb's copy has only in-frame clones and lacks some. That table is the source of V, J and clone size, and D and trimming were worked out from the DNA. Of roughly 680,000 clones listed, 55% to 75% are singletons.

The chain uses TRBV9 and TRBJ2-5; 10 nucleotides line up with TRBD2. This TCR came from a woman in her thirties in good health. Sequencing input: memory CD4+ T cells sorted from blood. The subset: CD45RA-negative fraction. The CDR3 here is CASSVSSGRQETQYF. The CDR3 bases are TGTGCCAGCAGCGTGTCTAGCGGGAGACAAGAGACCCAGTACTTC.